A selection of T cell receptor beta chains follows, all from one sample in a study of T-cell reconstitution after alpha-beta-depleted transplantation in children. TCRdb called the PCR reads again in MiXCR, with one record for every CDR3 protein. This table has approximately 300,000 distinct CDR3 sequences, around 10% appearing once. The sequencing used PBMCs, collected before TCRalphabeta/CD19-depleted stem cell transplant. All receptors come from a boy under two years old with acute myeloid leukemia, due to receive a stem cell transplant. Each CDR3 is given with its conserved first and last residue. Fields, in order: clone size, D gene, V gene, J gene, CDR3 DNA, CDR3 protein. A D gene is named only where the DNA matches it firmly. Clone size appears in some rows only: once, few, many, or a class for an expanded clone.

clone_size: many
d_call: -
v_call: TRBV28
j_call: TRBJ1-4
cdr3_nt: TGTGCCAGCACCCTCGACTCCGCCGCCGAAAAACTGTTTTTT
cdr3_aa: CASTLDSAAEKLFF

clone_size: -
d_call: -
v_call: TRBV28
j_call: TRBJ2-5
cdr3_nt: TGTGCCAGCAGTCCCCCTTTGACAAGTCAAGAGACCCAGTACTTC
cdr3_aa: CASSPPLTSQETQYF

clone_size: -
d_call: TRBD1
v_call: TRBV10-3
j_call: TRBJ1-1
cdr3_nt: TGTGCCATCAGTGTCACAGGGGGCACTGAAGCTTTCTTT
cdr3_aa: CAISVTGGTEAFF

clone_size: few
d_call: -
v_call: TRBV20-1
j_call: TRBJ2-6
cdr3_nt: TGCAGTGCTACCCGGGGGGCTTCCGGGGCCAACGTCCTGACTTTC
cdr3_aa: CSATRGASGANVLTF

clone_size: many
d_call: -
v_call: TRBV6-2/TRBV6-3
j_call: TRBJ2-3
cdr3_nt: TGTGCCAGCAGTTACGAAGGCCTCTACACAGATACGCAGTATTTT
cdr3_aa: CASSYEGLYTDTQYF

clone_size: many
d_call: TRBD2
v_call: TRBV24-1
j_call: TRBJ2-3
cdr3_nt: TGTGCCACCAGTGATTTGGGACGGCTTAGCGGGAGAGATACGCAGTATTTT
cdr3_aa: CATSDLGRLSGRDTQYF

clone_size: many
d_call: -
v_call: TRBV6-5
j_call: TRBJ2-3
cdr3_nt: TGTGCCAGCAGTTACGTATCCAATATGGGGACAGATACGCAGTATTTT
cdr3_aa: CASSYVSNMGTDTQYF

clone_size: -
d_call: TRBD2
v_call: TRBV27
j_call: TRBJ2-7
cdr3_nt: TGTGCCAGCAGTCTTATTTCGCCTAGCGGGACGGTCTACGAGCAGTACTTC
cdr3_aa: CASSLISPSGTVYEQYF

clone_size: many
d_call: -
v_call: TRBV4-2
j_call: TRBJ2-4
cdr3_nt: TGTGCCAGCAGCCAAGAAGCCAACATTCAGTACTTC
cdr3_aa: CASSQEANIQYF

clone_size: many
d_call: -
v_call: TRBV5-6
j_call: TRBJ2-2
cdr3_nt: TGTGCCAGCAGCTTGGTGACTACCGGCACCGGGGAGCTGTTTTTT
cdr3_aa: CASSLVTTGTGELFF

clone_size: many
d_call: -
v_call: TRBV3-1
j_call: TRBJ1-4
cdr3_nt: TGTGCCAGCAGCCAAGATCAAAGGGGCGCGGGTGAAAAACTGTTTTTT
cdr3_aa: CASSQDQRGAGEKLFF